One and the same sample provided the 28 T cell receptor beta chains below, sequenced in a study of blood T cell repertoires in COVID-19. Sequencing used immunoSEQ multiplex PCR; TCRdb keeps in-frame clones, though not all of them. Here the sample spans tens of thousands of clones, over 60% being singletons. The sequencing input was peripheral blood. All receptors derive from a human donor in a cohort sampled during active COVID-19.

As DNA, the CDR3 is TGTGCCAGCAGCCCAGACAGGGGTTTCGGGGAGCTGTTTTTT. It yields the protein CASSPDRGFGELFF. This rearrangement joins TRBV9 to TRBJ2-2, with 8 bases aligning to TRBD1. CDR1 is SGDLS, CDR2 YYNGEE, per germline. The V segment lost 4 bases and the J segment 7 bases; nucleotides outside the gene matches: 6. The CDR3 is 14 residues long.

CDR3 sequence reads: CASSLEGGGAAEAFF. CDR3 coding DNA: TGTGCCAGCAGCTTAGAAGGAGGGGGCGCGGCGGAGGCTTTCTTT. V and J are TRBV13 and TRBJ1-1, with 7 bases lining up with TRBD1. Unmatched junction bases numbered 13, after V lost 1 base and J lost 11 bases. The CDR3 runs 15 residues. Germline V gene data show CDR1 as PRHDT and CDR2 as FYEKMQ (reference sequence). Using reference TRBV13 and TRBJ1-1 for the parts outside the CDR3, the full variable domain is AAGVIQSPRHLIKEKRETATLKCYPIPRHDTVYWYQQGPGQDPQFLISFYEKMQSDKGSIPDRFSAQQFSDYHSELNMSSLELGDSALYFCASSLEGGGAAEAFFGQGTRLTVV.

The chain employs TRBV6-5 and TRBJ1-6; 7 bases map to TRBD1. With 5 bases clipped from V and 8 bases from J, the junction kept 9 bases outside the gene matches. CDR3 length equals 15 residues. From germline, CDR1 is MNHEY and CDR2 SVGAGI. The CDR3 DNA follows: TGTGCCAGCAGTAACATTAGACAGGGTGATTCACCCCTCCACTTT. Its protein is CASSNIRQGDSPLHF.

The J gene is TRBJ1-1, the V gene TRBV7-9; 7 nucleotides align to TRBD1. The CDR3 spans 15 residues. V shed 5 bases, J shed 3 bases, and the junction held 9 bases outside the gene matches. Germline CDR1 is SEHNR and CDR2 is FQNEAQ (reference sequence). CDR3 DNA sequence: TGTGCCAGCAGCAGACCGATAGGGGGCTACACTGAAGCTTTCTTT. Its protein product is CASSRPIGGYTEAFF.

This clone was detected a few times. The V and J genes are TRBV24-1 and TRBJ2-5, with TRBD2 matching over 9 bases. The trim removed 5 bases at V and 4 bases at J, leaving 13 bases unmatched. From germline, CDR1 is KGHDR and CDR2 SFDVKD. The CDR3 is made up of 17 amino acids. The CDR3: CATSGGRGGRAAETQYF. The CDR3 DNA reads as TGTGCCACCAGTGGGGGCAGAGGCGGGAGGGCCGCAGAGACCCAGTACTTC.

This chain connects TRBV9 to TRBJ1-6; D is uncertain. CDR1 is SGDLS, CDR2 YYNGEE, per germline. This CDR3 is built from 13 residues. The ends were cut back, 3 bases at V and 10 bases at J, with 11 bases in the middle. The CDR3 nucleotides read TGTGCCAGCAGCGAGGCCCTGGAGTCACCCCTCCACTTT. Amino acid sequence: CASSEALESPLHF.

The chain recombines TRBV30 with TRBJ1-5, with 12 bases aligning to TRBD1. V trimming: 3 bases; J trimming: 2 bases; junction bases outside the gene matches: 8. Germline assignment: CDR1 GTSNPN and CDR2 SVGIG (reference sequence). CDR3 length equals 17 residues. The CDR3 nucleotides read TGTGCCTGGAGATCGGGACAGGGGGCAGTCGGCAATCAGCCCCAGCATTTT. It codes for CAWRSGQGAVGNQPQHF.

The rearrangement links TRBV9 to TRBJ2-2; the match to TRBD2 covers 7 bases. Germline V gene lookup returns CDR1 SGDLS and CDR2 YYNGEE. The CDR3 contains 17 residues. Germline trimming cut 1 base from V and 3 bases from J; bases unmatched to any gene: 9. The CDR3 protein is CASSVKGSGVYTGELFF. DNA of the CDR3: TGTGCCAGCAGCGTAAAGGGGAGCGGGGTTTACACCGGGGAGCTGTTTTTT.

In this sample, this clone turned up a few times. The chain is built from TRBV27 and TRBJ2-7, with a possible D match to TRBD2 (5 bases). The CDR3 spans 13 residues. The germline gives CDR1 MNHEY, CDR2 SMNVEV (reference sequence). Trimming stripped 8 bases from V and 7 bases from J, with 18 bases between. Written as DNA, the CDR3 is TGTGCCAGCTCGGAGGCGAGTTGGCGAGAGCAGTACTTC. Its protein product is CASSEASWREQYF.

This clone was picked up one time. This chain connects TRBV29-1 to TRBJ1-2; D is unresolved. CDR3 length: 13 amino acids. Germline CDR1 reads SQVTM; CDR2 reads ANQGSEA. Deletions cut 2 bases from V and 1 base from J, with 8 bases between. The CDR3 DNA is TGCAGCGTTGAATTTACGGTTAACTATGGCTACACCTTC. Amino acids: CSVEFTVNYGYTF. The full variable domain, rest sourced from reference TRBV29-1 and TRBJ1-2, is SAVISQKPSRDICQRGTSLTIQCQVDSQVTMMFWYRQQPGQSLTLIATANQGSEATYESGFVIDKFPISRPNLTFSTLTVSNMSPEDSSIYLCSVEFTVNYGYTFGSGTRLTVV.

V gene TRBV30 combines with J gene TRBJ1-5; 8 nucleotides line up with TRBD1. V was pared by 1 base and J by 6 bases, with 5 bases of the junction left unmatched. Germline CDR1 reads GTSNPN; CDR2 reads SVGIG (reference sequence). The CDR3 runs to 14 residues. CDR3 coding DNA: TGTGCCTGGAGTGACTGGACAGGGAGTCAGCCCCAGCATTTT. This sequence encodes CAWSDWTGSQPQHF.

The chain uses TRBV10-2 and TRBJ2-2; 9 bases match TRBD1. V lost 6 bases to trimming and J lost 6 bases; unmatched junction nucleotides: 11. Germline-derived CDR1 and CDR2 are WSHSY and SAAADI. This CDR3 contains 16 residues. The CDR3 sequence is CASRDRGIGVAGELFF. Written as DNA, the CDR3 is TGCGCCAGCAGGGACAGGGGCATCGGAGTTGCCGGGGAGCTGTTTTTT.

The table lists this clone with a few counts. The CDR3, as DNA: TGTGCCAGCAGCAACAGGGTTACTGAAGCTTTCTTT. It translates to CASSNRVTEAFF. The rearrangement links TRBV6-5 to TRBJ1-1; weak D call: TRBD1 (6 bases). The V and J ends lost 6 bases and 5 bases respectively, with 10 bases between them. Germline CDR1 reads MNHEY; CDR2 reads SVGAGI. The CDR3 has 12 amino acids.

The chain uses TRBV7-2 and TRBJ2-7, with D possibly being TRBD1 (6 bases). This CDR3 has 17 amino acids. Germline CDR1 is SGHTA and CDR2 is FQGNSA. V dropped 6 bases and J dropped 0 bases, with 21 bases sitting between them. CDR3 sequence reads: CASSALPTGPSSYEQYF. The CDR3 coding sequence is TGTGCCAGCAGTGCACTTCCGACAGGCCCTAGCTCCTACGAGCAGTACTTC.

The V gene is TRBV28, the J gene TRBJ2-7; D perhaps matches TRBD2 (6 bases). Trimming took 4 bases from V and 3 from J, leaving 16 bases between them. Looked up from germline, CDR1 is MDHEN and CDR2 is SYDVKM. The CDR3 is 15 amino acids. The CDR3 region is CASSSHTGLNYEQYF. The CDR3 DNA sequence: TGTGCCAGCAGTTCACATACGGGACTCAACTACGAGCAGTACTTC.

This clone was recorded at least ten times. One junction end does not reproduce the germline sequence, and a read error may be involved. The V gene is TRBV6-2 or TRBV6-3, the J gene TRBJ1-5; weak D call: TRBD1 (5 bases). The CDR3 contains 11 residues. Germline V CDR1 and CDR2: MNHEY, SVGEGT. CDR3 nucleotides: TGTGCCAGCAGTTACTCAGGGGCGACAGTTTTT. It codes for CASSYSGATVF.

The rearrangement links TRBV28 to TRBJ1-2; 7 bases are shared with TRBD1. Germline trimming cut 4 bases from V and 4 bases from J; bases unmatched to any gene: 6. Germline V lookup: CDR1 MDHEN, CDR2 SYDVKM. This CDR3 is 14 amino acids long. The CDR3 bases are TGTGCCAGCAGTTATTTGACAGGGACCTATGGCTACACCTTC. Amino acids: CASSYLTGTYGYTF.

The J gene is TRBJ2-1, the V gene TRBV29-1; 7 bases are a match to TRBD2. This CDR3 spans 11 amino acids. Germline trimming cut 6 bases from V and 10 bases from J; bases unmatched to any gene: 6. CDR1 SQVTM and CDR2 ANQGSEA come from the germline V gene. CDR3 region: CSVGPGLEQFF. CDR3 nucleotides: TGCAGCGTGGGGCCGGGACTAGAGCAGTTCTTC.

The V and J genes are TRBV19 and TRBJ1-5; possibly TRBD1 for D (5 bases). Germline V CDR1 and CDR2: LNHDA, SQIVND (reference sequence). V shed 2 bases and J shed 1 base, with 12 bases lying between them. The CDR3 loop spans 16 amino acids. The CDR3 spells CASSINRGWSNQPQHF. Here the CDR3 DNA reads TGTGCCAGTAGTATAAATAGGGGCTGGAGCAATCAGCCCCAGCATTTT. The full variable domain, with the rest looked up from reference TRBV19 and TRBJ1-5, is DGGITQSPKYLFRKEGQNVTLSCEQNLNHDAMYWYRQDPGQGLRLIYYSQIVNDFQKGDIAEGYSVSREKKESFPLTVTSAQKNPTAFYLCASSINRGWSNQPQHFGDGTRLSIL.

The sample holds many counts of this clone. V usage is TRBV24-1 and J usage is TRBJ2-1; a weak D match, TRBD1 (5 bases). Germline lookup yields CDR1 KGHDR and CDR2 SFDVKD. This CDR3 is 16 amino acids long. Trimming pared 3 bases from V and 2 bases from J, leaving 13 bases between. The CDR3 DNA follows: TGTGCCACCAGTGATCCCGACAGCCAGGCCTACAATGAGCAGTTCTTC. The encoded protein is CATSDPDSQAYNEQFF.

This clone was seen just once. This chain's CDR3 is CASSSTWSSYEQYF. Written as DNA, the CDR3 is TGTGCCAGCAGTTCGACTTGGAGCTCCTACGAGCAGTACTTC. The genes are TRBV27 and TRBJ2-7; D unclear. Per the germline V gene, CDR1 is MNHEY and CDR2 is SMNVEV (reference sequence). The ends were cut back, 4 bases at V and 0 bases at J, with 10 bases in the middle. The CDR3 is 14 residues long.

J is TRBJ2-6 and V is TRBV5-4, with a weak D call TRBD2 (6 bases). V gave up 4 bases and J gave up 7 bases, with 18 bases separating them. Germline assignment: CDR1 SGHNT and CDR2 YYREEE (reference sequence). This CDR3 comprises 16 residues. The CDR3 DNA follows: TGTGCCAGCAGCGGAGGAGGGGCCCTCGTAGCCAACGTCCTGACTTTC. Its translation is CASSGGGALVANVLTF.

CDR3 amino acids: CASNNGREQETQYF. CDR3 DNA: TGTGCCAGCAATAACGGGAGGGAGCAAGAGACCCAGTACTTC. The chain has TRBV2 and TRBJ2-5; 8 bases fit TRBD2. The CDR3 extends over 14 amino acids. The germline gives CDR1 SNHLY, CDR2 FYNNEI. Trimming took 7 bases from V and 2 from J; bases not matched to a gene: 6. Based on the CDR3 plus reference TRBV2 and TRBJ2-5, the full variable domain is EPEVTQTPSHQVTQMGQEVILRCVPISNHLYFYWYRQILGQKVEFLVSFYNNEISEKSEIFDDQFSVERPDGSNFTLKIRSTKLEDSAMYFCASNNGREQETQYFGPGTRLLVL.

The chain couples TRBV7-2 to TRBJ2-7; 9 bases agree with TRBD1. Germline-derived CDR1 and CDR2 are SGHTA and FQGNSA. The CDR3 has 14 residues. V dropped 5 bases and J dropped 6; count of bases not matched to a gene: 8. The CDR3 nucleotides read TGTGCCAGCAGCCGTCAGGGACAGGGAAGCGAGCAGTACTTC. Its translation: CASSRQGQGSEQYF.

This chain's CDR3 is CASRDGKYSNQPQHF. The DNA for the CDR3 is TGTGCCAGCAGGGACGGGAAATATAGCAATCAGCCCCAGCATTTT. The V gene is TRBV28, the J gene TRBJ1-5, with D uncertain. CDR3 size: 15 residues. The ends were cut back, 6 bases at V and 0 bases at J, with 12 bases in the middle. The germline V gene encodes CDR1 MDHEN and CDR2 SYDVKM.

The CDR3 DNA follows: TGCAGTGCTAGTCTGGGACTAGCGGGAGGTGATACGCAGTATTTT. The encoded protein is CSASLGLAGGDTQYF. The V and J genes are TRBV20-1 and TRBJ2-3; 15 positions agree with TRBD2. The CDR3 length is 15 residues. Germline assignment: CDR1 DFQATT and CDR2 SNEGSKA (reference sequence). J gave up 6 bases and V 3 bases, and 4 bases lay outside the gene matches.

The chain combines TRBV5-5 with TRBJ2-3; TRBD1 matches 8 bases. Trimming cost V 2 bases and J 1 base; bases outside gene matches: 6. This CDR3 has 16 amino acids. The germline gives CDR1 SGHKS, CDR2 YYEKEE (reference sequence). The CDR3 DNA reads TGTGCCAGCAGCTTCCTTGGACAGGGACGCACAGATACGCAGTATTTT. Encoded protein: CASSFLGQGRTDTQYF.

This sequence joins TRBV5-4 and TRBJ1-6; 9 bases are a match to TRBD1. The CDR3 contains 15 residues. Unmatched junction bases numbered 7, after V lost 3 bases and J lost 9 bases. Germline-derived CDR1 and CDR2 are SGHNT and YYREEE (reference sequence). The CDR3 protein is CASSSKDRGGSPLHF. CDR3 sequence (DNA): TGTGCCAGCAGCTCCAAGGACAGGGGTGGTTCACCCCTCCACTTT.